This is a list of T cell receptor beta chains from one sample in a study of shared clonotypes between healthy human individuals. Generated by immunoSEQ multiplex PCR, the TCRdb table keeps only in-frame clones and is missing some. The table includes under 1 million clones, approximately 97% detected once. Sequencing input: naive CD8+ T cells sorted from blood. The receptors stem from a man between 25 and 39 years old in good health. CDR3s include the opening cysteine and the closing phenylalanine or tryptophan. The order of the fields is V gene, J gene, CDR3 protein.

TRBV27	TRBJ2-7	CASSLGGLGYEQYF
TRBV28	TRBJ2-2	CASGSGTGELFF
TRBV5-1	TRBJ1-2	CASSNRTGAYYGYTF
TRBV14	TRBJ2-7	CASSQEQGVVYEQYF
TRBV7-2	TRBJ2-2	CASSLAEALRASNTGELFF
TRBV4-1	TRBJ2-1	CASSPFLGQGSYNEQFF
TRBV2	TRBJ2-7	CASIQGTYEQYF
TRBV7-2	TRBJ2-7	CASSPGYDAYEQYF
TRBV18	TRBJ2-1	CASRTSGNYNEQFF
TRBV29-1	TRBJ2-1	CSVAGLALRPTYNEQFF
TRBV5-7	TRBJ2-5	CASTLNGLAGLEETQYF
TRBV5-1	TRBJ2-1	CASSPPGTRGEQFF
TRBV2	TRBJ2-1	CASSERGGRALNEQFF
TRBV29-1	TRBJ2-2	CSVWSRTGELFF
TRBV7-9	TRBJ2-7	CASRDLQLYEQYF
TRBV27	TRBJ2-7	CASSAGGPYEQYF
TRBV28	TRBJ2-7	CASRVLGTSGSHEQYF
TRBV10-2	TRBJ2-1	CASSEVTSGDEQFF
TRBV29-1	TRBJ2-2	CSVEALAGVTGELFF
TRBV30	TRBJ1-2	CAWSVLLGDGYTF
TRBV5-6	TRBJ2-1	CASSLYNEQFF
TRBV15	TRBJ1-5	CATSRGTGVSNQPQHF
TRBV21-1	TRBJ1-4	CASSTRHGPLALGEKLFF
TRBV6-6	TRBJ2-7	CASSYPPGHSSEQYF
TRBV7-6	TRBJ2-7	CASSNTGIGSYEQYF
TRBV6-4	TRBJ1-2	CASSSRDREVGYGYTF
TRBV29-1	TRBJ2-7	CSVVGTEYEQYF
TRBV2	TRBJ2-7	CAVRNTIYEQYF
TRBV5-6	TRBJ2-7	CASSFPRGHEQYF
TRBV4-1	TRBJ1-4	CASSPSTLQAANEKLFF
TRBV7-6	TRBJ2-1	CASSLVAGGNEQFF
TRBV7-6	TRBJ1-1	CASSPQPGDLNTEAFF
TRBV5-6	TRBJ2-1	CASSLSLAGGSLYNEQFF
TRBV15	TRBJ2-7	CATTPGRWDYEQYF
TRBV4-1	TRBJ2-1	CASSQDSGEQFF
TRBV7-2	TRBJ2-1	CASSLGRWDNEQFF
TRBV7-9	TRBJ2-3	CASSSREGGRESLTDTQYF
TRBV7-9	TRBJ2-1	CASSSHPNEQFF
TRBV29-1	TRBJ2-5	CSVEVRGNTGTQYF
TRBV28	TRBJ2-1	CASRQLVTGPTPFYNEQFF
TRBV27	TRBJ2-2	CASRPRGALNTGELFF
TRBV7-7	TRBJ2-1	CASSQVLISFNEQFF